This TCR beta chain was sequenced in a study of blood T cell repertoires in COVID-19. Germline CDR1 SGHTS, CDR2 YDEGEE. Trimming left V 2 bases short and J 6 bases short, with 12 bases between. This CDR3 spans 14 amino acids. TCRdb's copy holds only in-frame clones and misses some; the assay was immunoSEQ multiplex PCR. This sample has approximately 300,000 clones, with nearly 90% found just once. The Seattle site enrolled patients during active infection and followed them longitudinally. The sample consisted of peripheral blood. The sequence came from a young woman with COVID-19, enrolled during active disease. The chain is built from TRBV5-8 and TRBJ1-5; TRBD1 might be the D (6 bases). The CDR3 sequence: CASSFSGAAQPQHF. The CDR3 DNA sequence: TGTGCCAGCAGCTTTTCAGGGGCTGCTCAGCCCCAGCATTTT. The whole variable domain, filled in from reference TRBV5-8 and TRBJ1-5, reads EAGVTQSPTHLIKTRGQQATLRCSPISGHTSVYWYQQALGLGLQFLLWYDEGEERNRGNFPPRFSGRQFPNYSSELNVNALELEDSALYLCASSFSGAAQPQHFGDGTRLSIL.